The next 25 T cell receptor beta chains were all read from a single sample in a study of OX40 agonist ivuxolimab in advanced cancers. This table comes from immunoSEQ multiplex PCR, and its TCRdb copy is limited to in-frame clones, with some not included. Counted here are 80,000 to 100,000 clones, roughly 87% occurring once; the ten biggest clones make up 0.5% to 0.55%. Specimen: CD4+ or CD8+ T cells sorted from blood, collected in a trial of the OX40 agonist ivuxolimab. Receptor source: an adult with an advanced solid tumor such as melanoma, head and neck, liver or kidney cancer.

V gene TRBV2 combines with J gene TRBJ2-7, with D maybe TRBD2 (6 bases). Germline loops: CDR1 SNHLY, CDR2 FYNNEI. V was clipped by 7 bases and J by 0 bases, with 10 bases between them. The length of the CDR3 is 13 residues. CDR3 sequence (DNA): TGTGCCAGCATCGGGACTGACTCCTACGAGCAGTACTTC. Its protein product is CASIGTDSYEQYF.

CDR3 region: CASSIARTEYSYEQYF. For the CDR3, the DNA is TGTGCCAGTAGTATAGCGAGGACAGAATACTCCTACGAGCAGTACTTC. This sequence joins TRBV19 and TRBJ2-7; D may be TRBD1 (6 bases). Trimming stripped 1 base from V and 0 bases from J, with 13 bases between. The CDR3 runs 16 residues. Germline V lookup: CDR1 LNHDA, CDR2 SQIVND (reference sequence). Looking up the rest from reference TRBV19 and TRBJ2-7 gives the full variable domain: DGGITQSPKYLFRKEGQNVTLSCEQNLNHDAMYWYRQDPGQGLRLIYYSQIVNDFQKGDIAEGYSVSREKKESFPLTVTSAQKNPTAFYLCASSIARTEYSYEQYFGPGTRLTVT.

V and J are TRBV10-1 and TRBJ2-5, with no clear D. Judging by the DNA end, TRBJ2-7 fits better; the J call may be wrong. Per germline, CDR1 WNHNN and CDR2 SYGVQD (reference sequence). This CDR3 has 15 amino acids. The CDR3 sequence is CASSEWQESSYEQYF. The CDR3 coding sequence is TGCGCCAGCAGTGAGTGGCAGGAGTCCTCCTACGAGCAGTACTTC.

The rearrangement links TRBV6-1 to TRBJ1-1; the D gene is possibly TRBD1 (6 bases). Germline CDR1 MNHNS, CDR2 SASEGT. The length of the CDR3 is 13 residues. V lost 6 bases, J lost 3 bases, and 11 bases lay in between. CDR3 bases: TGTGCCAGCAGATTGGACAGAGACACTGAAGCTTTCTTT. It codes for CASRLDRDTEAFF.

This sequence joins TRBV28 and TRBJ1-1; 11 bases fit TRBD1. V lost 2 bases to trimming and J lost 3 bases; unmatched junction nucleotides: 2. The CDR3 consists of 15 residues. CDR1 and CDR2 from the germline V gene are MDHEN and SYDVKM. The CDR3 sequence is CASSLPGQGDTEAFF. CDR3 DNA: TGTGCCAGCAGTTTACCGGGACAGGGGGACACTGAAGCTTTCTTT.

The table lists this clone with a few counts. CDR3 residues: CASSPGLLKETQYF. The CDR3 coding sequence is TGTGCCAGCAGCCCGGGACTGCTCAAAGAGACCCAGTACTTC. This sequence joins TRBV5-6 and TRBJ2-5, with D possibly being TRBD2 (6 bases). The CDR3 consists of 14 residues. Trimming removed 4 bases at V and 3 bases at J, with 13 bases between. CDR1 and CDR2 (germline): SGHDT, YYEEEE.

This sequence joins TRBV18 and TRBJ1-2; possibly TRBD1 for D (6 bases). The germline CDR1 and CDR2 sequences are KGHSH and LQKENI. Trimming removed 2 bases at V and 8 bases at J, with 12 bases between. This CDR3 contains 13 residues. CDR3 residues: CASSPGQREGYTF. CDR3 DNA: TGTGCCAGCTCACCAGGACAGCGGGAGGGCTACACCTTC.

The chain carries TRBV10-2 and TRBJ1-1; D gene unclear. Trimming removed 4 bases at V and 1 base at J, with 7 bases between. CDR1 is WSHSY, CDR2 SAAADI, per germline. The CDR3 runs 13 residues. CDR3 region: CASSGNRNTEAFF. CDR3 coding DNA: TGCGCCAGCAGTGGGAACAGGAACACTGAAGCTTTCTTT.

The chain recombines TRBV4-2 with TRBJ2-1; D is ambiguous. The length of the CDR3 is 14 residues. CDR1 LGHNA and CDR2 YNFKEQ come from the germline V gene. V was shortened by 4 bases and J by 8 bases, with 15 bases between the two germline ends. CDR3 bases: TGTGCCAGCAGCCGTGACACTTCCCCTGATGAGCAGTTCTTC. Translation: CASSRDTSPDEQFF.

The V gene is TRBV7-3, the J gene TRBJ2-7, with TRBD1 matching 9 bases. From germline, CDR1 is SGHTA and CDR2 FQGTGA. V trimming: 5 bases; J trimming: 4 bases; junction bases outside the gene matches: 6. This CDR3 region has 14 residues. CDR3 sequence: CASSRDRGAYEQYF. The CDR3 DNA is TGTGCCAGCAGCCGCGACAGGGGGGCGTACGAGCAGTACTTC.

The chain is built from TRBV6-6 and TRBJ2-7; a possible D gene is TRBD1 (6 bases). Germline V gives CDR1 MNHNY, CDR2 SVGAGI (reference sequence). The CDR3 loop spans 15 amino acids. V lost 7 bases and J lost 3, with 19 bases in between. This CDR3 is CASNLQGNHYYEQYF. The DNA for the CDR3 is TGTGCCAGCAACTTACAGGGAAATCACTACTACGAGCAGTACTTC.

The chain uses TRBV21-1 and TRBJ2-1; TRBD2, as called in the table, went unchecked against the DNA. TRBV21-1 is termed a pseudogene. The CDR3 is 14 residues long. CDR3 sequence (DNA): TGTGCCAGCGGATGTAGTGGGGGGATAGGGGAGCAGTTCTTC. This codes for CASGCSGGIGEQFF.

V and J are TRBV9 and TRBJ1-2; no definite D call. Germline V gene data show CDR1 as SGDLS and CDR2 as YYNGEE. This CDR3 has 13 residues. V was cut by 2 bases and J by 1 base, with 6 bases left in between. In DNA form, the CDR3 reads TGTGCCAGCAGCGTCTCCGGTAACTATGGCTACACCTTC. As protein: CASSVSGNYGYTF.

This clone has a single count. This chain joins TRBV9 and TRBJ1-5; 8 nucleotides align to TRBD1. With V trimmed by 4 bases and J by 4 bases, 7 bases remained unmatched. CDR3 size: 15 residues. The germline V gene encodes CDR1 SGDLS and CDR2 YYNGEE. For the CDR3, the DNA is TGTGCCAGCAGCCCCGGGACAGGCATGAATCAGCCCCAGCATTTT. Residues: CASSPGTGMNQPQHF.

The chain combines TRBV7-9 with TRBJ1-2; 12 bases agree with TRBD1. The CDR3 runs 14 residues. Germline lookup yields CDR1 SEHNR and CDR2 FQNEAQ (reference sequence). V shed 0 bases, J shed 8 bases, and the junction held 1 base outside the gene matches. In nucleotides, the CDR3 is TGTGCCAGCAGCTTAGCAGGGACAGGGGGCGGCTACACCTTC. Its protein product is CASSLAGTGGGYTF.

V is TRBV9 and J is TRBJ2-7, with TRBD1 as a possible D gene (5 bases). Germline V gene sequence: CDR1 SGDLS, CDR2 YYNGEE. The CDR3 runs 15 residues. Trimming removed 0 bases from V and 2 bases from J, with 12 bases in between. DNA of the CDR3: TGTGCCAGCAGCGTAGATGTAGGGGAAACCTACGAGCAGTACTTC. This sequence encodes CASSVDVGETYEQYF.

A note on this clone: Other nucleotide sequences in the sample specify the same CDR3. The rearrangement uses TRBV20-1 and TRBJ1-1; possibly TRBD1 for D (6 bases). CDR3 length: 10 residues. V was clipped by 3 bases and J by 8 bases, with 7 bases between them. Germline CDR1 reads DFQATT; CDR2 reads SNEGSKA (reference sequence). CDR3 in amino acids: CSARGTEAFF. In DNA form, the CDR3 reads TGCAGTGCTAGGGGGACAGAAGCTTTCTTT.

V usage is TRBV2 and J usage is TRBJ1-2, with D unclear. The CDR3 spans 14 residues. Germline loops: CDR1 SNHLY, CDR2 FYNNEI. Trimming stripped 6 bases from V and 5 bases from J, with 16 bases between. CDR3 DNA: TGTGCCAGCAGCCGGGCACGAAAAGAATATGGCTACACCTTC. Protein sequence: CASSRARKEYGYTF.

The chain joins TRBV18 to TRBJ2-7; 7 bases are a match to TRBD1. The germline V gene has CDR1 KGHSH and CDR2 LQKENI. This CDR3 is 13 amino acids long. V was pared by 3 bases and J by 6 bases, with 5 bases of the junction left unmatched. DNA for the CDR3: TGTGCCAGCTCACCGGACAGGTCCCTCGAGCAGTACTTC. It translates to CASSPDRSLEQYF.

V and J are TRBV7-3 and TRBJ2-7, with D possibly being TRBD2 (6 bases). CDR1 and CDR2 from the germline V gene are SGHTA and FQGTGA. V was pared by 0 bases and J by 2 bases, with 14 bases between. The length of the CDR3 is 16 residues. The CDR3 sequence is CASSLTGSYPPYEQYF. In DNA, the CDR3 is TGTGCCAGCAGCTTAACCGGGAGTTACCCACCCTACGAGCAGTACTTC.

CDR3 nucleotide sequence: TGTGCCAGCAGTGCCGGGACAGGGGGGGAGAGCTCCTATAATTCACCCCTCCACTTT. Amino acid sequence: CASSAGTGGESSYNSPLHF. The rearrangement joins TRBV6-1 to TRBJ1-6; TRBD1 agrees at 11 bases. Germline CDR1 and CDR2: MNHNS and SASEGT. V was clipped by 4 bases and J by 0 bases; unmatched bases: 8. This CDR3 has 19 residues.

This sequence joins TRBV10-3 and TRBJ2-6, with a tentative D call TRBD2 (6 bases). Germline CDR1 reads ENHRY; CDR2 reads SYGVKD. CDR3 length equals 15 residues. Trimming stripped 6 bases from V and 2 bases from J, with 11 bases between. In DNA, the CDR3 is TGTGCCATCAGGGGGGACTCCACTGGGGCCAACGTCCTGACTTTC. This codes for CAIRGDSTGANVLTF.

The chain combines TRBV9 with TRBJ2-5; a possible D gene is TRBD2 (5 bases). V lost 0 bases, J lost 2 bases, and 8 bases lay in between. The CDR3 totals 14 residues. The germline V gene encodes CDR1 SGDLS and CDR2 YYNGEE. For the CDR3, the DNA is TGTGCCAGCAGCGTAGCTACGGGGCAAGAGACCCAGTACTTC. Residues: CASSVATGQETQYF.

The chain combines TRBV7-3 with TRBJ1-1; D ambiguous. Germline V gene data show CDR1 as SGHTA and CDR2 as FQGTGA. The CDR3 loop spans 15 amino acids. V was clipped by 4 bases and J by 0 bases, with 12 bases between them. The CDR3 spells CASSSSASMNTEAFF. The CDR3 nucleotides read TGTGCCAGCAGCTCCTCGGCGAGTATGAACACTGAAGCTTTCTTT.

This clone was seen more than once but under ten times. The genes are TRBV19 and TRBJ1-2; D unresolved. Between the trimmed V and J ends, which lost 5 bases and 7 bases, there was a span of 20 bases. Germline CDR1 is LNHDA and CDR2 is SQIVND (reference sequence). The CDR3 spans 15 residues. The CDR3 spells CASSPQAGATGGYTF. Written as DNA, the CDR3 is TGTGCCAGTAGTCCCCAAGCAGGTGCTACGGGTGGCTACACCTTC.